This T cell receptor beta chain was recorded in a study of blood T cell repertoires in COVID-19. Measured with immunoSEQ multiplex PCR; TCRdb has only the in-frame clones, and not every one. The data show fewer than 200,000 clones, under 90% seen once. This clone was seen more than once but under ten times. The length of the CDR3 is 14 residues. Trimming at V came to 4 bases and at J to 7 bases, leaving 6 bases not matched to a gene. The germline V gene has CDR1 MNHEY and CDR2 SVGAGI. Allocation to cohorts depended on clinical history reported by the participants. The gene calls are TRBV6-5 and TRBJ1-5; 8 positions agree with TRBD1. Sequencing was performed on PBMCs or T cells enriched from blood (not recorded which). The clonotype comes from a man over 45 who had recovered from COVID-19. The CDR3 spells CASSSSRGHQPQHF. CDR3 in DNA: TGTGCCAGCAGTTCAAGCAGGGGGCACCAGCCCCAGCATTTT.